This T cell receptor (beta chain) was identified in a study of cytomegalovirus exposure and HLA in healthy donors. The study ran its PCR with 60 Vbeta and 13 Jbeta primers. Here immunoSEQ multiplex PCR was the method, and the copy in TCRdb shows in-frame clones only, minus some. The sample records about 130,000 clones, 74% being singletons. Donors likely had unrecorded immune exposures despite being nominally healthy when sampled. Study results and limitations: CMV antigen specificity was confirmed in vitro for a few CMV-associated chains. A later analysis showed that HLA-associated TCR beta chains had undergone more clonal expansion than equally common others. The dataset shows that most TCR sequences were rare, while some public TCRs occurred in many donors.

A few counts support this clone. What it binds is not known. In germline, CDR1 is GTSNPN, CDR2 SVGIG (reference sequence). CDR3 length equals 14 residues. V was pared by 5 bases and J by 6 bases, with 11 bases of the junction left unmatched. The TCR sequence derives from a man aged 40-55 years in good health and CMV-seropositive. Input material: PBMCs. This sequence joins TRBV30 and TRBJ1-1; 8 bases align to TRBD1. Here the CDR3 reads CAWSGQVNRPEAFF. Written as DNA, the CDR3 is TGTGCCTGGTCGGGACAGGTTAATAGGCCTGAAGCTTTCTTT.